One sample yielded the 3 T cell receptor beta chains listed below, sequenced in a study of T cell repertoires in cytomegalovirus infection. TCRdb recomputed calls from the reads with MiXCR, one row per CDR3 protein. The sample lists hundreds of thousands of distinct CDR3 sequences, about 10% seen once, with 9.5% to 13% in the top ten. The sample consisted of PBMCs. These receptors were taken from a human donor in good health (CMV status not recorded). Some clones in this sample may be carry-over from other donors' samples.

This clonotype has a count of ten or more. This chain joins TRBV27 and TRBJ1-1; no reliable D call. V lost 6 bases to trimming and J lost 1 base, with 12 bases between them. Per the germline V gene, CDR1 is MNHEY and CDR2 is SMNVEV (reference sequence). The CDR3 extends over 14 amino acids. CDR3 DNA sequence: TGTGCCAGCAGCTTAGGCGGGCCGAACACTGAAGCTTTCTTT. Translated, it gives CASSLGGPNTEAFF.

The sample holds many counts of this clonotype. The chain recombines TRBV7-8 with TRBJ2-1, with D unresolved. This CDR3 region has 15 residues. The germline V gene has CDR1 SGHVS and CDR2 FQNEAQ. Trimming cost V 5 bases and J 7 bases, with 18 bases left between them. Written as DNA, the CDR3 is TGTGCCAGCAGCCGACGCGAGGTATTGTCGAATGAGCAGTTCTTC. Amino acid sequence: CASSRREVLSNEQFF.

This clonotype was seen repeatedly, ten times or more. The genes are TRBV7-9 and TRBJ1-3; 10 bases are a match to TRBD1. The V and J ends lost 5 bases and 8 bases, in that order; junction bases with no gene match: 3. This CDR3 is 13 amino acids long. Germline V lookup: CDR1 SEHNR, CDR2 FQNEAQ (reference sequence). CDR3 region: CASSLGQGDTIYF. The CDR3, as DNA: TGTGCCAGCAGCCTCGGACAGGGGGACACCATATATTTT.